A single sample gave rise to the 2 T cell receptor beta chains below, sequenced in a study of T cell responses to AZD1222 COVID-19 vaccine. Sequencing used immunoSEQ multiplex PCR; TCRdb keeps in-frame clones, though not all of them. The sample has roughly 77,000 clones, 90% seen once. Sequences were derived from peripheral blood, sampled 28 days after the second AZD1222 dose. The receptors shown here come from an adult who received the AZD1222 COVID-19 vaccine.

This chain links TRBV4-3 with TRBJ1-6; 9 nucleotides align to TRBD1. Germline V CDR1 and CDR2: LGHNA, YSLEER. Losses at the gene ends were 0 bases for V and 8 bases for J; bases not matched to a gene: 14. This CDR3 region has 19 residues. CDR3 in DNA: TGCGCCAGCAGCCAAGATCTCGAGACAGGGGGTTCTACCTATTCACCCCTCCACTTT. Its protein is CASSQDLETGGSTYSPLHF.

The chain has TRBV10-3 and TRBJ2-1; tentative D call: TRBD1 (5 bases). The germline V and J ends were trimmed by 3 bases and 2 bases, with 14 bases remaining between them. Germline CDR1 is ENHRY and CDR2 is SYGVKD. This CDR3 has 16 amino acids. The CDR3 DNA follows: TGTGCCATCAGTGAAAGCCTAGACAGTGCCTACAATGAGCAGTTCTTC. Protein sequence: CAISESLDSAYNEQFF.